The entry below describes one T cell receptor beta chain. What it binds is not known. The primer mix had 60 Vbeta and 13 Jbeta primers. Method: immunoSEQ multiplex PCR; TCRdb's copy keeps in-frame clones and lacks some. Found here are about 250,000 clones, approximately 80% of them singletons; the top ten hold 0.3%. Germline assignment: CDR1 SGHVS and CDR2 FNYEAQ. Trimming cost V 3 bases and J 1 base, with 12 bases left between them. The CDR3 is 15 amino acids. These data come from a study of cytomegalovirus exposure and HLA in healthy donors. Study-wide results and limits: Reports indicate that TCR beta sequences accurately predicted the HLA-A and HLA-B alleles of most subjects.

The chain uses TRBV7-6 and TRBJ1-1; D remains ambiguous. This receptor was taken from a girl under 10 years old in good health and CMV-seronegative. The sequenced sample consisted of PBMCs. In nucleotides, the CDR3 is TGTGCCAGCAGCTTTAGCTTAGGTCGGAACACTGAAGCTTTCTTT. This codes for CASSFSLGRNTEAFF.